One sample yielded the 8 T cell receptor beta chains listed below, sequenced in a study of breast tumors, draining lymph nodes, adjacent tissues. TCRdb reprocessed the multiplex PCR reads via MiXCR and lists one record per CDR3 protein. The repertoire holds over 100,000 distinct CDR3 sequences, with around 22% as singletons. The lymph nodes were axillary draining lymph nodes from breast cancer patients. Sequenced material: axillary lymph node tissue. These receptors all come from a female donor with breast cancer. Some clones in this sample may be carry-over from other donors' samples.

This clonotype appeared many times. This chain joins TRBV28 and TRBJ2-3, with D perhaps given as TRBD1 or TRBD2 (5 bases each). The CDR3 has 15 amino acids. Trimming left V 2 bases short and J 4 bases short, with 13 bases between. In germline, CDR1 is MDHEN, CDR2 SYDVKM. The CDR3 region is CASSLRGAAADTQYF. For the CDR3, the DNA is TGTGCCAGCAGTTTAAGGGGAGCCGCGGCAGATACGCAGTATTTT.

At least ten counts were recorded for this clonotype. The junction and the germline gene differ at one end; a read error may be behind it. The V gene is TRBV7-6, the J gene TRBJ2-2; 9 bases map to TRBD2. Germline V gene lookup returns CDR1 SGHVS and CDR2 FNYEAQ. The CDR3 spans 15 residues. The CDR3 spells CASSYGLANTGELFF. CDR3 DNA sequence: TGTGCCAGCAGCTACGGACTAGCGAATACCGGGGAGCTGTTTTTT. The whole variable domain, filled in from reference TRBV7-6 and TRBJ2-2, reads GAGVSQSPRYKVTKRGQDVALRCDPISGHVSLYWYRQALGQGPEFLTYFNYEAQQDKSGLPNDRFSAERPEGSISTLTIQRTEQRDSAMYRCASSYGLANTGELFFGEGSRLTVL.

About this clonotype: A much larger clone lies a single base off, so this may be a read error. The chain recombines TRBV11-3 with TRBJ2-5; D might be TRBD2 (5 bases). The CDR3 totals 16 residues. Germline-derived CDR1 and CDR2 are SGHNT and YENEEA. CDR3 sequence: CASSLGTGLAKEAQYF. For the CDR3, the DNA is TGTGCCAGCAGCTTAGGCACGGGGTTGGCTAAAGAGGCCCAGTACTTC.

This clonotype was counted at least ten times. The V call is TRBV7-2, the J call TRBJ2-7, with D unclear. The germline CDR1 and CDR2 sequences are SGHTA and FQGNSA. The V end was cut by 3 bases, the J end by 3 bases, with 12 bases between. This CDR3 contains 14 residues. The CDR3 DNA sequence: TGTGCCAGCAGCTTTTCCCGTAAGAGCTACGAGCAGTACTTC. Translated, it gives CASSFSRKSYEQYF.

In this sample, this clonotype turned up many times. J is TRBJ2-2 and V is TRBV7-8; D unresolved. The CDR3 totals 14 residues. Trimming shortened V by 2 bases and J by 5 bases, and 9 bases separated the two germline ends. From germline, CDR1 is SGHVS and CDR2 FQNEAQ. The CDR3 DNA sequence: TGTGCCAGCAGCTTACTAGTAGGGACCGGGGAGCTGTTTTTT. Amino acid sequence: CASSLLVGTGELFF.

This clonotype was picked up many times. The V and J genes are TRBV7-2 and TRBJ2-5; TRBD2 agrees at 15 bases. V lost 5 bases, J lost 1 base, and 5 bases stayed unmatched. In germline, CDR1 is SGHTA, CDR2 FQGNSA. The CDR3 contains 17 residues. DNA of the CDR3: TGTGCCAGCAGCGTCGGACTAGCGGGAGGGGGCCAAGAGACCCAGTACTTC. Its translation is CASSVGLAGGGQETQYF.

This clonotype was recorded many times. This chain connects TRBV6-1 to TRBJ1-6; 8 nucleotides agree with TRBD1. This CDR3 comprises 14 residues. Per the germline V gene, CDR1 is MNHNS and CDR2 is SASEGT. With V trimmed by 6 bases and J by 5 bases, 3 bases remained unmatched. CDR3 sequence reads: CASRQTGDNSPLHF. CDR3 in DNA: TGTGCCAGCAGGCAGACAGGGGATAATTCACCCCTCCACTTT.

This clonotype came up many times. The chain has TRBV15 and TRBJ2-5, with D possibly matching TRBD2 (5 bases). CDR1 and CDR2 from the germline V gene are LNHNV and YYDKDF (reference sequence). This CDR3 has 14 residues. The V end lost 0 bases, the J end lost 6 bases, and 11 bases lay between the germline ends. The CDR3 bases are TGTGCCACCAGCAGAGATAAAACTAGAAAGACCCAGTACTTC. It yields the protein CATSRDKTRKTQYF. The variable domain in full, with the rest retrieved from reference TRBV15 and TRBJ2-5, is DAMVIQNPRYQVTQFGKPVTLSCSQTLNHNVMYWYQQKSSQAPKLLFHYYDKDFNNEADTPDNFQSRRPNTSFCFLDIRSPGLGDTAMYLCATSRDKTRKTQYFGPGTRLLVL.